This T cell receptor beta chain was sequenced for a study of T cells in localized non-small cell lung cancer. The table came from immunoSEQ multiplex PCR; TCRdb's copy has only in-frame clones and leaves some out. The sample has approximately 1,300 clones; approximately 20% are singletons. The CDR3 loop spans 15 amino acids. CDR1 is LNHDA and CDR2 is SQIVND in the germline V gene (reference sequence). J gave up 4 bases and V 7 bases, and 7 bases lay outside the gene matches. Here the sequenced sample was normal lung tissue next to the tumor, taken before any cancer treatment. The chain couples TRBV19 to TRBJ2-1; 10 bases fit TRBD2. This receptor was taken from a man between 40 and 75 years old with stage I squamous cell lung carcinoma. CDR3 nucleotides: TGTGCCAGTACCTTATCTAGCGGGGGTTACAATGAGCAGTTCTTC. Translation: CASTLSSGGYNEQFF.